This TCR beta chain emerged from a study of regulatory T cells in long-lasting Graves disease (dated by TCRdb to 2020 to 2023). A note on the overall study: Persistent Graves' disease meant more than 5 years of antithyroid drug treatment with TSH receptor autoantibodies that stayed positive. Peripheral blood TCR sequencing and RNA sequencing compared persistent Graves' disease patients with newly diagnosed Graves' disease patients. The study was registered as a clinical trial and conducted in China. On average, persistent Graves' disease patients in the clinical cohort had been on antithyroid drugs for about 10.3 years. A total of around 35 samples underwent TCR sequencing, from some 13 patients with persistent Graves' disease and some 20 patients with newly diagnosed Graves' disease.

Summary of the overall study and its limitations: Only the TCR beta chain was sequenced and analyzed. Compared with newly diagnosed patients, patients with persistent Graves' disease had lower TCR Shannon entropy and fewer highly expanded clones, which suggests clonal expansion. The study examined only peripheral blood because the primary lesion, thyroid tissue, could not be accessed. TRBV28, TRBJ1-2 and TRBJ2-5 were preferentially used in persistent disease, while TRBV20-1 and TRBJ2-1 were favored in newly diagnosed disease. The authors noted that the small sample size was a limitation that may lower accuracy. Persistent patients shared more public clonotypes among themselves (more than 2,500) than newly diagnosed patients did (about 900).

The CDR3 holds 14 amino acids from the cysteine to the phenylalanine. Only the CDR3 DNA stays, 42 bases, in frame from base 1. The germline ends are 12 bases apart after V is trimmed by 6 bases and J by 1 base. CDR1 and CDR2 were assigned from the germline V gene (reference sequence) as LNHDA and SQIVND. The sample's time point label, decoded: persistent/refractory GD, antithyroid drugs over 5 years with positive TRAb. RNA was extracted from PBMCs in TRIzol for both TCR sequencing and RNA sequencing. The diagnosis of Graves' disease followed American Thyroid Association guidelines. Patients were recruited from an endocrinology department in Xi'an, China. Each patient gave 8.5 to 9.5 milliliters of peripheral blood, collected in an EDTA anticoagulant tube. Ficoll Paque Plus density gradient separation was used to isolate PBMCs, and no further T cell sorting was done. RNA quality was checked with an Agilent 2100 Bioanalyzer and agarose gel, and concentration with a NanoDrop 2000.

The library was obtained by multiplex PCR. Sequencer: Illumina HiSeq 4000. iRepertoire HTBI primers and Arm-PCR amplification of CDR3 regions were used to construct TCR beta libraries. PCR products were gel purified before sequencing. For the original study's pipeline: Gene usage analysis of CDR3 amino acid clonotypes used the approximately 56 TRBV and 14 to 15 TRBJ segments found across samples. Filtered high-quality paired reads were merged into contigs using COPE and FqMerger. BLAST was used to align contigs to IMGT TRBV, TRBD and TRBJ reference genes, with CDR3 defined following IMGT. Any clonotype with a frequency above 0.1% was counted as a highly expanded clone. Repertoire diversity was measured by Shannon entropy, and V-J evenness by the Gini coefficient. Public clonotypes were defined as clonotypes shared by more than one individual. TCRdb's own reprocessing of the public reads used fastp at Q25 and MiXCR and kept productive beta chains. Each entry is one CDR3 protein sequence, shown with its most common DNA and genes. V and J calls and clone size were set by TCRdb, not the authors. Present in this sample are a few hundred thousand distinct CDR3 sequences, about a quarter of which were seen just once. The top ten clonotypes cover approximately 28% of the sample.

Notes on this clonotype: Its antigen specificity is not known. Per-base qualities were not stored, and no clone one base away is much larger.

This sequence originates from a female donor with Graves disease. The rearrangement joined TRBV19 to TRBJ1-1; confidence is insufficient to name the D gene. The sample in question was peripheral blood mononuclear cells (PBMCs), obtained when the disease was refractory, from a patient treated with antithyroid drugs. The nucleotide sequence is TGTGCCAGTAGCCCTATGCCGGGGAACACTGAAGCTTTCTTT. Translated, it gives CASSPMPGNTEAFF.